This is a list of T cell receptor beta chains from one sample in a study of cytomegalovirus exposure and HLA in healthy donors. Measured with immunoSEQ multiplex PCR; TCRdb has only the in-frame clones, and not every one. The data contain under 120,000 clones, around 70% of them singletons. The sequencing input was PBMCs. Source of these receptors: a man aged 35 to 55 in good health and CMV-seropositive. The CDR3 runs from the conserved cysteine through the conserved F or W. The order of the fields is D gene, clone size, J gene, V gene, CDR3 length, CDR3 DNA, CDR3 protein. The D gene is left open where the match is weak. Rows give clone size only sometimes, using once, few, many, or a class for an expanded clone.

d_call: -; clone_size: once; j_call: TRBJ1-1; v_call: TRBV7-3; cdr3_length: 13; cdr3_nt: TGTGCCAGCAGCTTGAGTGCTAACACTGAAGCTTTCTTT; cdr3_aa: CASSLSANTEAFF
d_call: -; clone_size: -; j_call: TRBJ1-4; v_call: TRBV5-1; cdr3_length: 15; cdr3_nt: TGCGCCAGCAGCTTGGGGGGAGACTCTAATGAAAAACTGTTTTTT; cdr3_aa: CASSLGGDSNEKLFF
d_call: TRBD2; clone_size: -; j_call: TRBJ2-1; v_call: TRBV5-5; cdr3_length: 15; cdr3_nt: TGTGCCAGCAGCTTTACTAGCGGGGGGTACAATGAGCAGTTCTTC; cdr3_aa: CASSFTSGGYNEQFF
d_call: -; clone_size: -; j_call: TRBJ1-5; v_call: TRBV19; cdr3_length: 16; cdr3_nt: TGTGCCAGTAGCTCAGACGCGGGGAGCGGCAATCAGCCCCAGCATTTT; cdr3_aa: CASSSDAGSGNQPQHF
d_call: -; clone_size: -; j_call: TRBJ2-5; v_call: TRBV14; cdr3_length: 14; cdr3_nt: TGTGCCAGCAGCCCGAAAAGGACAAGAGAGACCCAGTACTTC; cdr3_aa: CASSPKRTRETQYF
d_call: -; clone_size: few; j_call: TRBJ2-3; v_call: TRBV6-4; cdr3_length: 15; cdr3_nt: TGTGCCAGCAGTGAGGGACTTAGCGGCACAGATACGCAGTATTTT; cdr3_aa: CASSEGLSGTDTQYF
d_call: -; clone_size: -; j_call: TRBJ1-2; v_call: TRBV21-1; cdr3_length: 15; cdr3_nt: TGTGCCAGCAGCAAAGAGGGCAGGGGGCCCTATGGCTACACCTTC; cdr3_aa: CASSKEGRGPYGYTF
d_call: -; clone_size: once; j_call: TRBJ2-3; v_call: TRBV7-8; cdr3_length: 16; cdr3_nt: TGTGCCAGCAGCTTAGCAGGTGTTCAGGGCACAGATACGCAGTATTTT; cdr3_aa: CASSLAGVQGTDTQYF
d_call: -; clone_size: -; j_call: TRBJ2-1; v_call: TRBV10-2; cdr3_length: 14; cdr3_nt: TGCGCCAGCAGTTTAAACAGGAACTACAATGAGCAGTTCTTC; cdr3_aa: CASSLNRNYNEQFF
d_call: -; clone_size: -; j_call: TRBJ2-1; v_call: TRBV27; cdr3_length: 17; cdr3_nt: TGTGCCAGCAGTTTATCGGGACTGCCAGGGACCTACAATGAGCAGTTCTTC; cdr3_aa: CASSLSGLPGTYNEQFF
d_call: TRBD2; clone_size: -; j_call: TRBJ2-3; v_call: TRBV6-1; cdr3_length: 15; cdr3_nt: TGTGCCAGCAGTGACGCAGCGGGAGGTACAGATACGCAGTATTTT; cdr3_aa: CASSDAAGGTDTQYF
d_call: -; clone_size: few; j_call: TRBJ2-5; v_call: TRBV5-3; cdr3_length: 13; cdr3_nt: TGTGCCAGAAGCTTACCGGGGGTAGAGACCCAGTACTTC; cdr3_aa: CARSLPGVETQYF
d_call: -; clone_size: -; j_call: TRBJ2-3; v_call: TRBV7-2; cdr3_length: 12; cdr3_nt: TGTGCCAGCAGCTTAGCCAGGGATACGCAGTATTTT; cdr3_aa: CASSLARDTQYF
d_call: -; clone_size: -; j_call: TRBJ2-3; v_call: TRBV7-9; cdr3_length: 15; cdr3_nt: TGTGCCAGCAGCGCGGGACCTCCTAACACAGATACGCAGTATTTT; cdr3_aa: CASSAGPPNTDTQYF
d_call: -; clone_size: -; j_call: TRBJ1-2; v_call: TRBV21-1; cdr3_length: 14; cdr3_nt: TGTGCCAGCAGCCGGACAGGGGAGGAAGTTGGCTACACCTTC; cdr3_aa: CASSRTGEEVGYTF
d_call: TRBD1; clone_size: -; j_call: TRBJ1-2; v_call: TRBV5-1; cdr3_length: 15; cdr3_nt: TGCGCCAGCAGCCCTCCGGGACAGGGGAACTATGGCTACACCTTC; cdr3_aa: CASSPPGQGNYGYTF
d_call: -; clone_size: -; j_call: TRBJ2-5; v_call: TRBV2; cdr3_length: 16; cdr3_nt: TGTGCCAGCAGTGATTTTTCCCAGGGATCCCAAGAGACCCAGTACTTC; cdr3_aa: CASSDFSQGSQETQYF
d_call: -; clone_size: few; j_call: TRBJ1-4; v_call: TRBV5-1; cdr3_length: 15; cdr3_nt: TGCGCCAGCAGCGACCCAGGGAGAGGGGGAGAAAAACTGTTTTTT; cdr3_aa: CASSDPGRGGEKLFF
d_call: TRBD1; clone_size: -; j_call: TRBJ1-2; v_call: TRBV7-3; cdr3_length: 13; cdr3_nt: TGTGCCAGCAGCCCTACCAGGGACAGTGGCTACACCTTC; cdr3_aa: CASSPTRDSGYTF
d_call: TRBD1; clone_size: -; j_call: TRBJ1-5; v_call: TRBV30; cdr3_length: 15; cdr3_nt: TGTGCCTGGAGTACAGGGGTAGGATCTAATCAGCCCCAGCATTTT; cdr3_aa: CAWSTGVGSNQPQHF
d_call: TRBD2; clone_size: -; j_call: TRBJ2-2; v_call: TRBV9; cdr3_length: 16; cdr3_nt: TGTGCCAGCAGCGTTGCGAGCGGGAGGTACACCGGGGAGCTGTTTTTT; cdr3_aa: CASSVASGRYTGELFF
d_call: -; clone_size: few; j_call: TRBJ2-5; v_call: TRBV15; cdr3_length: 15; cdr3_nt: TGTGCCACCAGCGGCTCCCAGACAACCCAAGAGACCCAGTACTTC; cdr3_aa: CATSGSQTTQETQYF
d_call: -; clone_size: few; j_call: TRBJ2-7; v_call: TRBV19; cdr3_length: 15; cdr3_nt: TGTGCCAGTAGTATAGTTCGGGGTTACGCCTACGAGCAGTACTTC; cdr3_aa: CASSIVRGYAYEQYF
d_call: -; clone_size: -; j_call: TRBJ2-7; v_call: TRBV28; cdr3_length: 14; cdr3_nt: TGTGCCAGCAGTTCCCCTATGTCCTCCTACGAGCAGTACTTC; cdr3_aa: CASSSPMSSYEQYF
d_call: -; clone_size: -; j_call: TRBJ2-7; v_call: TRBV28; cdr3_length: 14; cdr3_nt: TGTGCCAGCAGTACTCTCGGGATTACCTACGAGCAGTACTTC; cdr3_aa: CASSTLGITYEQYF
d_call: -; clone_size: -; j_call: TRBJ1-1; v_call: TRBV2; cdr3_length: 12; cdr3_nt: TGTGCCAGCAGGGCAGGGTTCACTGAAGCTTTCTTT; cdr3_aa: CASRAGFTEAFF
d_call: TRBD1; clone_size: -; j_call: TRBJ2-6; v_call: TRBV5-1; cdr3_length: 16; cdr3_nt: TGCGCCAGCAGCTTGGGGACAGGGGTCGGGGCCAACGTCCTGACTTTC; cdr3_aa: CASSLGTGVGANVLTF
d_call: -; clone_size: once; j_call: TRBJ1-2; v_call: TRBV27; cdr3_length: 15; cdr3_nt: TGTGCCAGCTGGGGACTCCTCGGGACCAACTATGGCTACACCTTC; cdr3_aa: CASWGLLGTNYGYTF
d_call: -; clone_size: few; j_call: TRBJ2-5; v_call: TRBV9; cdr3_length: 14; cdr3_nt: TGTGCCAGCAGCGTAGGGGGTAGCGAGGAGACCCAGTACTTC; cdr3_aa: CASSVGGSEETQYF
d_call: TRBD1; clone_size: -; j_call: TRBJ1-1; v_call: TRBV28; cdr3_length: 15; cdr3_nt: TGTGCCAGCAGTTCTCCGACAGGGGGAGACACTGAAGCTTTCTTT; cdr3_aa: CASSSPTGGDTEAFF
d_call: -; clone_size: -; j_call: TRBJ2-7; v_call: TRBV4-3; cdr3_length: 14; cdr3_nt: TGCGCCAGCAGCCAAGATGTTGGACTTGGCGAGCAGTACTTC; cdr3_aa: CASSQDVGLGEQYF
d_call: TRBD2; clone_size: -; j_call: TRBJ2-1; v_call: TRBV4-3; cdr3_length: 16; cdr3_nt: TGCGCCAGCAGCCAAGGCGGGGCGGGAGTATGGAAGGAGCAGTTCTTC; cdr3_aa: CASSQGGAGVWKEQFF
d_call: TRBD2; clone_size: -; j_call: TRBJ2-7; v_call: TRBV2; cdr3_length: 13; cdr3_nt: TGTGCCAGCAGTCTAGCGGTGCGCTACGAGCAGTACTTC; cdr3_aa: CASSLAVRYEQYF
d_call: -; clone_size: -; j_call: TRBJ1-2; v_call: TRBV15; cdr3_length: 16; cdr3_nt: TGTGCCACCAGCAGAGATCGAGGAGGGCAGAACTATGGCTACACCTTC; cdr3_aa: CATSRDRGGQNYGYTF
d_call: -; clone_size: -; j_call: TRBJ1-5; v_call: TRBV19; cdr3_length: 15; cdr3_nt: TGTGCCAGTAGTATAGGGGCAGATAGCAATCAGCCCCAGCATTTT; cdr3_aa: CASSIGADSNQPQHF
d_call: -; clone_size: -; j_call: TRBJ1-1; v_call: TRBV15; cdr3_length: 14; cdr3_nt: TGTGCCACCAGCAGAGGCGGAGGGAACACTGAAGCTTTCTTT; cdr3_aa: CATSRGGGNTEAFF
d_call: -; clone_size: -; j_call: TRBJ1-2; v_call: TRBV29-1; cdr3_length: 11; cdr3_nt: TGCAGCCCAGGACAAGTGGACGGCTACACCTTC; cdr3_aa: CSPGQVDGYTF
d_call: -; clone_size: -; j_call: TRBJ2-3; v_call: TRBV7-3; cdr3_length: 15; cdr3_nt: TGTGCCAGCAGCCCAGGGACACAACGCACAGATACGCAGTATTTT; cdr3_aa: CASSPGTQRTDTQYF
d_call: TRBD2; clone_size: -; j_call: TRBJ2-7; v_call: TRBV11-2; cdr3_length: 14; cdr3_nt: TGTGCCAGCAGCTTAGGCAGCGGGACCTACGAGCAGTACTTC; cdr3_aa: CASSLGSGTYEQYF
d_call: TRBD1; clone_size: -; j_call: TRBJ1-2; v_call: TRBV7-9; cdr3_length: 13; cdr3_nt: TGTGCCAGCAGCTCGGGACAGGGGTTTGGCTACACCTTC; cdr3_aa: CASSSGQGFGYTF